This paragraph reports one T cell receptor beta chain. Antigen unknown. No DNA is shown, since the ends of the CDR3 on it are uncertain; the CDR3 is the one TCRdb lists. Amplification from RNA transcripts yielded the TCR beta CDR3 regions. An initial RT-PCR round employing HTBI primers preceded a second-round multiplex PCR. TCRdb reprocessed the multiplex PCR reads via MiXCR and lists one record per CDR3 protein. The table records 650,000 to 900,000 distinct CDR3 sequences, 40% of them present only once. Ends included, the CDR3 has 20 residues. The V gene's germline CDR1 is SQVTM and CDR2 ANQGSEA. The data were obtained in a study of Graves' ophthalmopathy and Graves' hyperthyroidism. Study-level points and caveats: A model of 13 signatures distinguished ophthalmopathy from stable hyperthyroidism at approximately 90% sensitivity and approximately 81% specificity.

The source material was peripheral blood. This receptor was taken from an adult man with Graves' ophthalmopathy. This sequence joins TRBV29-1 and TRBJ1-1. The CDR3 reads CSVELAGERQYFGPGTEAFF.